The 17 T cell receptor beta chains given below trace back to one sample, sequenced in a study of T cells after yellow fever vaccination. TCRdb re-called the 5' RACE reads through MiXCR, storing one row per CDR3 protein. Among about 340,000 distinct CDR3 sequences listed, 8.7% were seen once. The sample consisted of PBMCs, taken on the day of the first yellow fever vaccination. All receptors derive from a man aged 18 to 30 who received the YFV17D yellow fever vaccine.

The rearrangement uses TRBV7-9 and TRBJ1-2; D is possibly TRBD1 (5 bases). Germline V gene data show CDR1 as SEHNR and CDR2 as FQNEAQ (reference sequence). The CDR3 is 14 amino acids. Trimming removed 7 bases at V and 13 bases at J, with 25 bases between. The CDR3 DNA follows: TGTGCCAGCACCCTGGGGGAGGTGGTAGCCTCGGTCACCTTC. This translates into CASTLGEVVASVTF.

This clonotype was observed a few times. J is TRBJ2-2 and V is TRBV12-3 or TRBV12-4, with D hard to call. The length of the CDR3 is 17 residues. V was trimmed by 10 bases and J by 0 bases, leaving 21 bases between them. In DNA form, the CDR3 reads TGTGCCACCCTGGGTTTAGGGCGGAACACGAACACCGGGGAGCTGTTTTTT. Translated: CATLGLGRNTNTGELFF.

The sample holds a few counts of this clonotype. This sequence joins TRBV6-2 or TRBV6-3 and TRBJ1-5; D unclear. V was trimmed by 2 bases and J by 7 bases, leaving 21 bases between them. This CDR3 is built from 17 residues. CDR1 MNHEY and CDR2 SVGEGT come from the germline V gene. CDR3 amino acids: CASSYHAGRPNEQPQHF. The CDR3 DNA sequence: TGTGCCAGCAGTTACCACGCCGGGAGGCCAAATGAGCAGCCCCAGCATTTT.

Ten or more counts support this clonotype. The V and J genes are TRBV11-2 and TRBJ2-3; D is ambiguous. The germline CDR1 and CDR2 sequences are SGHAT and FQNNGV. V lost 6 bases and J lost 3, with 7 bases in between. The CDR3 spans 12 residues. The DNA for the CDR3 is TGTGCCAGCAGAGACCGAACAGATACGCAGTATTTT. It yields the protein CASRDRTDTQYF.

The rearrangement uses TRBV7-2 and TRBJ1-2; D is unresolved. CDR1 and CDR2 (germline): SGHTA, FQGNSA. Trimming took off 2 bases at V and 1 base at J, with 14 bases between the two ends. The CDR3 is made up of 16 amino acids. The CDR3 DNA is TGTGCCAGCAGCTTATACGGGGAGAAATTTAACTATGGCTACACCTTC. The encoded protein is CASSLYGEKFNYGYTF.

This rearrangement joins TRBV11-2 to TRBJ2-2; D remains ambiguous. This CDR3 spans 13 amino acids. The germline V and J ends were trimmed by 1 base and 9 bases, with 9 bases remaining between them. In germline, CDR1 is SGHAT, CDR2 FQNNGV. This CDR3 is CASSLALFRELFF. The CDR3 bases are TGTGCCAGCAGCTTAGCTTTATTCCGGGAGCTGTTTTTT.

The chain carries TRBV6-2 or TRBV6-3 and TRBJ1-4; D unclear. Germline CDR1 MNHEY, CDR2 SVGEGT. V was clipped by 5 bases and J by 6 bases, with 13 bases between them. The CDR3 spans 14 residues. As DNA, the CDR3 is TGTGCCAGCAGTCGTGGATCGATAGATGAAAAACTGTTTTTT. This translates into CASSRGSIDEKLFF.

This chain uses TRBV20-1 with TRBJ1-2; D is unclear. V shed 5 bases and J shed 0 bases, with 10 bases lying between them. In germline, CDR1 is DFQATT, CDR2 SNEGSKA (reference sequence). CDR3 size: 13 residues. DNA of the CDR3: TGCAGTGCTCCTCAGTCGTCTAACTATGGCTACACCTTC. Protein sequence: CSAPQSSNYGYTF.

There are many counts of this clonotype. The chain combines TRBV10-3 with TRBJ1-6, with D possibly being TRBD1 (5 bases). The CDR3 spans 14 residues. Trimming cost V 6 bases and J 7 bases, with 13 bases left between them. Germline-derived CDR1 and CDR2 are ENHRY and SYGVKD. CDR3 loop: CAISQGNYNSPLHF. Written as DNA, the CDR3 is TGTGCCATCAGCCAGGGTAACTACAATTCACCCCTCCACTTT.

This clonotype was detected only a few times. The chain combines TRBV5-1 with TRBJ1-5, with D uncertain. CDR3 size: 15 residues. CDR1 and CDR2 (germline): SGHRS, YFSETQ. The germline V and J ends were trimmed by 0 bases and 6 bases, with 13 bases remaining between them. CDR3 sequence (DNA): TGCGCCAGCAGCTTGGCCGGGGAGCGCACTCAGCCCCAGCATTTT. This sequence encodes CASSLAGERTQPQHF.

This clonotype was seen ten or more times. The chain has TRBV5-1 and TRBJ1-1; the match to TRBD1 covers 11 bases. This CDR3 spans 16 amino acids. V lost 2 bases, J lost 5 bases, and 8 bases stayed unmatched. Germline assignment: CDR1 SGHRS and CDR2 YFSETQ. Here the CDR3 reads CASSFTPDRGHTEAFF. The CDR3 bases are TGCGCCAGCAGCTTCACGCCGGACAGGGGGCATACTGAAGCTTTCTTT. Supplemented by reference TRBV5-1 and TRBJ1-1, the full variable domain reads KAGVTQTPRYLIKTRGQQVTLSCSPISGHRSVSWYQQTPGQGLQFLFEYFSETQRNKGNFPGRFSGRQFSNSRSEMNVSTLELGDSALYLCASSFTPDRGHTEAFFGQGTRLTVV.

This clonotype was detected a few times. This chain links TRBV20-1 with TRBJ2-7, with D perhaps TRBD1 or TRBD2 (5 bases each). The CDR3 totals 13 residues. The V and J ends lost 6 bases and 3 bases respectively, with 15 bases between them. From germline, CDR1 is DFQATT and CDR2 SNEGSKA (reference sequence). The DNA of the CDR3 is TGCAGTGCCCCAGGGCCGGGGAGCTACGAGCAGTACTTC. This sequence encodes CSAPGPGSYEQYF.

In this sample, this clonotype turned up a few times. The rearrangement joins TRBV19 to TRBJ1-2, with 8 bases matching TRBD1. This CDR3 has 13 residues. J gave up 3 bases and V 7 bases, and 4 bases lay outside the gene matches. Germline CDR1 and CDR2: LNHDA and SQIVND (reference sequence). CDR3: CASTLTGDYGYTF. Written as DNA, the CDR3 is TGTGCCAGTACCTTGACAGGGGACTATGGCTACACCTTC. Looking up the rest from reference TRBV19 and TRBJ1-2 gives the full variable domain: DGGITQSPKYLFRKEGQNVTLSCEQNLNHDAMYWYRQDPGQGLRLIYYSQIVNDFQKGDIAEGYSVSREKKESFPLTVTSAQKNPTAFYLCASTLTGDYGYTFGSGTRLTVV.

This clonotype was recorded a few times. The chain has TRBV24-1 and TRBJ2-1, with 8 bases lining up with TRBD2. The CDR3 has 16 amino acids. Trimming at V came to 1 base and at J to 4 bases, leaving 5 bases not matched to a gene. Germline V gives CDR1 KGHDR, CDR2 SFDVKD. The CDR3 is CATSDFERGLYNEQFF. CDR3 DNA sequence: TGTGCCACCAGTGATTTCGAGCGGGGGCTATACAATGAGCAGTTCTTC.

This chain connects TRBV4-1 to TRBJ1-1; D call uncertain. The CDR3 length is 16 residues. V was shortened by 0 bases and J by 4 bases, with 15 bases between the two germline ends. Germline V gene sequence: CDR1 MGHRA, CDR2 YSYEKL. This CDR3 is CASSQEPLPGSTEAFF. The CDR3 DNA reads as TGCGCCAGCAGCCAAGAACCCCTGCCGGGGAGCACTGAAGCTTTCTTT.

The chain uses TRBV9 and TRBJ2-4; D gene uncertain. This CDR3 is 14 amino acids long. V dropped 4 bases and J dropped 0 bases, with 8 bases sitting between them. Germline assignment: CDR1 SGDLS and CDR2 YYNGEE. CDR3 residues: CASSPDVAKNIQYF. The DNA of the CDR3 is TGTGCCAGCAGCCCCGACGTAGCCAAAAACATTCAGTACTTC.

This clonotype was recorded many times. This chain links TRBV19 with TRBJ2-7; 7 nucleotides align to TRBD2. The V and J ends lost 6 bases and 2 bases, in that order; junction bases with no gene match: 4. This CDR3 region has 13 residues. Germline values: CDR1 LNHDA, CDR2 SQIVND (reference sequence). The CDR3, as DNA: TGTGCCAGTAGCTCGGGGGGACCCTACGAGCAGTACTTC. As protein: CASSSGGPYEQYF.